A selection of T cell receptor beta chains follows, all from one sample in a study of blood T cell repertoires in COVID-19. TCRdb's copy holds only in-frame clones and misses some; the assay was immunoSEQ multiplex PCR. The repertoire has approximately 150,000 clones, about 85% of them found once; the top ten carry roughly 8.8%. The sequencing input was peripheral blood. All receptors come from a woman of 80 years or more with COVID-19, enrolled during active disease. CDR3s include the opening cysteine and the closing phenylalanine or tryptophan. A D gene is named only where the DNA matches it firmly. Some rows mark clone size as missing; the rest say once, few, many or name a class of expanded clone.

clone_size j_call d_call v_call cdr3_aa cdr3_nt
. TRBJ1-3 . TRBV3-1/TRBV3-2 CASSSDRGNTIYF TGTGCCAGCAGCTCAGACAGGGGAAACACCATATATTTT
. TRBJ2-3 . TRBV5-4 CASSSGATSTDTQYF TGTGCCAGCAGCTCAGGGGCCACCAGCACAGATACGCAGTATTTT
. TRBJ1-1 . TRBV18 CASSLDRNTEAFF TGTGCCAGCTCTTTGGACAGGAACACTGAAGCTTTCTTT
. TRBJ2-3 . TRBV3-1/TRBV3-2 CASSHNTDTQYF TGTGCCAGCAGCCACAACACAGATACGCAGTATTTT
. TRBJ1-1 . TRBV7-8 CASSRPSIPGTEAFF TGTGCCAGCAGCCGCCCGTCCATACCGGGCACTGAAGCTTTCTTT
. TRBJ1-3 . TRBV5-1 CASSTGYSGNTIYF TGCGCCAGCTCCACAGGCTACTCTGGAAACACCATATATTTT
. TRBJ2-3 . TRBV29-1 CSSQGGGTDTQYF TGCAGCTCACAGGGCGGTGGCACAGATACGCAGTATTTT
once TRBJ2-2 . TRBV19 CASSIGEGAGELFF TGTGCCAGTAGTATAGGGGAGGGGGCCGGGGAGCTGTTTTTT
. TRBJ2-3 TRBD2 TRBV5-4 CASGGGRGGTNTQYF TGTGCCAGCGGCGGGGGGCGGGGGGGGACCAATACGCAGTATTTT
. TRBJ2-3 . TRBV2 CASARDTSSTDTQYF TGTGCCAGCGCTCGGGACACCTCTAGCACAGATACGCAGTATTTT
. TRBJ1-6 . TRBV5-1 CASSLAFGDSYNSPLHF TGCGCCAGCAGCTTGGCCTTCGGGGACTCCTATAATTCACCCCTCCACTTT
. TRBJ2-7 . TRBV2 CASTGGGRGVSYEQYF TGTGCCAGCACTGGGGGAGGACGCGGGGTGTCCTACGAGCAGTACTTC
. TRBJ2-7 . TRBV5-1 CASSRGVYEQYF TGCGCCAGCAGCCGCGGGGTCTACGAGCAGTACTTC
. TRBJ1-1 . TRBV28 CASSPGTNTEAFF TGTGCCAGCAGCCCAGGGACTAACACTGAAGCTTTCTTT
few TRBJ1-5 . TRBV10-3 CAISESREPQHF TGTGCCATCAGTGAGTCACGGGAGCCCCAGCATTTT
. TRBJ1-1 . TRBV6-5 CASIQGGGRWTEAFF TGTGCCAGCATCCAAGGGGGGGGCCGGTGGACTGAAGCTTTCTTT
. TRBJ2-1 TRBD1 TRBV5-1 CASSLPQGNEQFF TGCGCCAGCAGCTTACCACAGGGGAATGAGCAGTTCTTC
. TRBJ1-2 . TRBV28 CASSYLGGYTF TGTGCCAGCAGCTACCTGGGCGGCTACACCTTC
. TRBJ2-1 TRBD1 TRBV6-6 CASSWTGDNEQFF TGTGCCAGCAGCTGGACAGGGGACAATGAGCAGTTCTTC
. TRBJ1-5 . TRBV27 CASSPFRGVDQPQHF TGTGCCAGCAGTCCCTTCAGGGGAGTGGATCAGCCCCAGCATTTT
. TRBJ2-3 TRBD2 TRBV10-3 CAIRGTSGLPADTQYF TGTGCCATCAGGGGGACTAGCGGGCTACCCGCAGATACGCAGTATTTT
. TRBJ2-3 . TRBV7-3 CASSRTGRRTDTQYF TGTGCCAGCAGCCGTACAGGGCGGAGGACAGATACGCAGTATTTT
. TRBJ2-1 TRBD1 TRBV19 CASSRGQGNYNEQFF TGTGCCAGTAGTCGGGGACAGGGGAACTACAATGAGCAGTTCTTC
once TRBJ2-1 TRBD1 TRBV25-1 CASSEPGQVYNEQFF TGTGCCAGCAGTGAACCGGGACAGGTCTACAATGAGCAGTTCTTC
. TRBJ1-2 . TRBV7-9 CASSLGKADYGYTF TGTGCCAGCAGCTTAGGAAAGGCGGACTATGGCTACACCTTC
. TRBJ1-5 . TRBV10-1 CASSAQGNQPQHF TGCGCCAGCAGTGCACAGGGAAACCAGCCCCAGCATTTT
once TRBJ1-3 TRBD1 TRBV7-2 CASSYTGAGNTIYF TGTGCCAGCAGTTATACAGGGGCTGGAAACACCATATATTTT
. TRBJ1-4 TRBD1 TRBV5-1 CASSPDRVANEKLFF TGCGCCAGCAGCCCAGACAGGGTAGCTAATGAAAAACTGTTTTTT
. TRBJ2-1 . TRBV6-5 CASSLNPGWEQFF TGTGCCAGCAGCCTAAACCCAGGGTGGGAGCAGTTCTTC
. TRBJ1-6 TRBD1 TRBV29-1 CSVGDSDYNSPLHF TGCAGCGTCGGGGACAGCGACTATAATTCACCCCTCCACTTT
. TRBJ1-4 TRBD1 TRBV7-9 CASSWTGANEKLFF TGTGCCAGCAGCTGGACAGGGGCTAATGAAAAACTGTTTTTT
. TRBJ1-1 TRBD1 TRBV19 CASRQQGRPEAFF TGTGCCAGTCGACAACAGGGGCGCCCTGAAGCTTTCTTT
once TRBJ1-2 . TRBV29-1 CSVKSRSPFPSGGYTF TGCAGCGTTAAGTCAAGGTCCCCCTTCCCATCGGGTGGCTACACCTTC
. TRBJ2-7 . TRBV6-5 CASRLTDYEQYF TGTGCCAGCAGATTGACAGACTACGAGCAGTACTTC
once TRBJ2-2 . TRBV3-1/TRBV3-2 CASSQSRASDGELFF TGTGCCAGCAGCCAAAGCAGGGCCTCGGACGGGGAGCTGTTTTTT
. TRBJ1-5 TRBD1 TRBV4-2 CASSQGGQNNQPQHF TGTGCCAGCAGCCAAGGGGGACAGAACAATCAGCCCCAGCATTTT
. TRBJ2-2 . TRBV7-3 CASSLGTSGTGELFF TGTGCCAGCAGTCTCGGGACTTCGGGGACCGGGGAGCTGTTTTTT
. TRBJ1-1 . TRBV27 CASRTNRDSTEAFF TGTGCCAGCAGAACGAACAGGGATAGCACTGAAGCTTTCTTT
. TRBJ1-1 . TRBV19 CASILQGSNTEAFF TGTGCCAGTATTCTACAGGGTTCAAACACTGAAGCTTTCTTT
. TRBJ1-1 . TRBV5-1 CASSLEQNTEAFF TGCGCCAGCAGCTTGGAGCAGAACACTGAAGCTTTCTTT
. TRBJ1-1 . TRBV28 CASITSLGVNTEAFF TGTGCCAGCATTACTTCATTAGGGGTGAACACTGAAGCTTTCTTT